Shown below are 19 T cell receptor beta chains from a single sample sequenced in a study of T cells in localized non-small cell lung cancer. The repertoire was sequenced with immunoSEQ multiplex PCR; TCRdb's copy has only in-frame clones and lacks some. The sample holds some 22,000 clones; about four fifths are singletons and the top ten take 2% to 3%. Here the sequenced sample was peripheral blood, taken before any cancer treatment. These receptors all stem from a man aged 35 to 69 with stage I lung adenocarcinoma.

About this clone: Distinct nucleotide sequences in the sample also encode this CDR3. The CDR3 DNA sequence: TGTGCCAGCAGCAAAAGGAAGAGGTTGGACCCTGGCTACGAGCAGTACTTC. This sequence encodes CASSKRKRLDPGYEQYF. The V call is TRBV21-1, the J call TRBJ2-7. TRBV21-1 is annotated as a pseudogene. The CDR3 length is 17 residues.

CDR3 in amino acids: CASSEEEVPGDEQYF. Written as DNA, the CDR3 is TGTGCCAGCAGTGAAGAAGAGGTCCCGGGGGACGAGCAGTACTTC. V is TRBV6-1 and J is TRBJ2-7, with a tentative D call TRBD2 (6 bases). The length of the CDR3 is 15 residues. V lost 1 base, J lost 5 bases, and 15 bases lay in between. Germline CDR1 and CDR2: MNHNS and SASEGT.

The chain combines TRBV2 with TRBJ2-1; D possibly uses TRBD1 or TRBD2 (5 bases each). The length of the CDR3 is 10 residues. Germline V CDR1 and CDR2: SNHLY, FYNNEI. Trimming left V 8 bases short and J 7 bases short, with 6 bases between. CDR3 DNA sequence: TGTGCCAGCGGGGGAAATGAGCAGTTCTTC. As protein: CASGGNEQFF.

This chain joins TRBV2 and TRBJ2-6; weak D call: TRBD1 (5 bases). The CDR3 has 15 amino acids. V was trimmed by 6 bases and J by 1 base, leaving 10 bases between them. CDR1 is SNHLY, CDR2 FYNNEI, per germline. CDR3 coding DNA: TGTGCCAGCAGGGACATCAGATCTGGGGCCAACGTCCTGACTTTC. It is translated as CASRDIRSGANVLTF.

This chain links TRBV5-6 with TRBJ2-1; a possible D gene is TRBD2 (6 bases). Germline assignment: CDR1 SGHDT and CDR2 YYEEEE. This CDR3 is 16 amino acids long. With 4 bases removed from V and 6 bases from J, the gap between germline ends came to 20 bases. CDR3 sequence reads: CASSRTGDWLFNEQFF. CDR3 in DNA: TGTGCCAGCAGCCGTACGGGGGACTGGCTTTTCAATGAGCAGTTCTTC.

This chain uses TRBV5-6 with TRBJ1-3; D is undetermined. V was clipped by 0 bases and J by 8 bases, with 18 bases between them. CDR3 size: 16 residues. Germline CDR1 SGHDT, CDR2 YYEEEE. The CDR3 sequence: CASSLDGGLLSDTIYF. The CDR3 region has the DNA TGTGCCAGCAGCTTGGACGGAGGCCTCCTGTCGGACACCATATATTTT.

CDR3 amino acids: CASSSPHGTGETQYF. The CDR3 coding sequence is TGTGCCAGCAGTTCTCCCCACGGTACCGGGGAGACCCAGTACTTC. This rearrangement joins TRBV6-5 to TRBJ2-5; D not certain. Trimming took off 4 bases at V and 5 bases at J, with 17 bases between the two ends. Germline V lookup: CDR1 MNHEY, CDR2 SVGAGI. The CDR3 covers 15 residues.

The sample holds one count of this clone. The chain joins TRBV28 to TRBJ2-7; 9 nucleotides line up with TRBD1. CDR1 and CDR2 (germline): MDHEN, SYDVKM. J was trimmed by 0 bases and V by 6 bases; bases with no gene match: 6. The CDR3 spans 15 residues. This chain's CDR3 is CASSSPTGGSYEQYF. The CDR3 DNA is TGTGCCAGCAGCTCGCCGACAGGGGGCTCCTACGAGCAGTACTTC.

V is TRBV5-1 and J is TRBJ1-1, with no clear D. CDR1 is SGHRS and CDR2 is YFSETQ in the germline V gene. This CDR3 region has 15 residues. Trimming removed 0 bases from V and 2 bases from J, with 11 bases in between. The CDR3 sequence: CASSLVDPGNTEAFF. The CDR3 DNA reads TGCGCCAGCAGCTTGGTGGATCCAGGTAACACTGAAGCTTTCTTT.

The chain links TRBV5-1 to TRBJ2-3; D not resolved. The CDR3 has 13 residues. V was clipped by 2 bases and J by 1 base, with 5 bases between them. CDR1 and CDR2 (germline): SGHRS, YFSETQ. This CDR3 reads CASSFSGTDTQYF. CDR3 nucleotide sequence: TGCGCCAGCAGCTTTTCAGGCACAGATACGCAGTATTTT.

This chain connects TRBV7-8 to TRBJ2-5; D remains ambiguous. Germline assignment: CDR1 SGHVS and CDR2 FQNEAQ. The CDR3 has 14 residues. V lost 5 bases and J 5 bases, leaving 15 bases between the germline ends. CDR3 sequence reads: CASSPDSHWETQYF. CDR3 bases: TGTGCCAGCAGCCCTGACTCCCATTGGGAGACCCAGTACTTC. Complete variable domain (other parts from reference TRBV7-8 and TRBJ2-5): GAGVSQSPRYKVAKRGQDVALRCDPISGHVSLFWYQQALGQGPEFLTYFQNEAQLDKSGLPSDRFFAERPEGSVSTLKIQRTQQEDSAVYLCASSPDSHWETQYFGPGTRLLVL.

V and J are TRBV19 and TRBJ1-5; 8 bases match TRBD1. Trimming at V came to 6 bases and at J to 7 bases, leaving 5 bases not matched to a gene. Germline V lookup: CDR1 LNHDA, CDR2 SQIVND (reference sequence). The CDR3 has 13 amino acids. CDR3 DNA: TGTGCCAGTAGCATGGACAGGGACCAGCCCCAGCATTTT. Its protein is CASSMDRDQPQHF.

The chain has TRBV29-1 and TRBJ1-2; 8 positions match TRBD1. Per the germline V gene, CDR1 is SQVTM and CDR2 is ANQGSEA. The CDR3 spans 12 residues. V lost 5 bases and J lost 7; bases outside the gene matches: 6. CDR3 DNA: TGCAGCGTTTTCCGGACAGGGCTTGGCTACACCTTC. Encoded protein: CSVFRTGLGYTF.

About this clone: The junction and the germline gene differ at one end; a read error may be behind it. The chain employs TRBV7-7 and TRBJ2-1; 8 bases fit TRBD1. In germline, CDR1 is SSHAT, CDR2 FNYEAQ (reference sequence). The CDR3 consists of 16 residues. The CDR3 is CASSSDRGVPYNEQFF. CDR3 coding DNA: TGTGCTAGCAGCTCCGACAGGGGCGTCCCCTACAATGAGCAGTTCTTC.

V usage is TRBV11-3 and J usage is TRBJ2-2; D might be TRBD2 (5 bases). Germline CDR1 reads SGHNT; CDR2 reads YENEEA. Trimming removed 1 base at V and 9 bases at J, with 12 bases between. The CDR3 runs to 14 residues. CDR3 loop: CASSLVSGSRELFF. CDR3 coding DNA: TGTGCCAGCAGCTTAGTTTCGGGGTCAAGGGAGCTGTTTTTT.

This clone appeared a single time. V is TRBV5-5 and J is TRBJ1-1, with D perhaps matching TRBD1 (6 bases). The ends were cut back, 2 bases at V and 3 bases at J, with 11 bases in the middle. This CDR3 region has 14 residues. The germline V gene encodes CDR1 SGHKS and CDR2 YYEKEE (reference sequence). The CDR3 sequence: CASSFIRTDTEAFF. In DNA form, the CDR3 reads TGTGCCAGCAGCTTTATCAGGACAGACACTGAAGCTTTCTTT.

By proportion, this clone is medium-sized. CDR3 sequence reads: CASSLGRGHDTGELFF. DNA of the CDR3: TGTGCCAGCAGCTTGGGCAGGGGTCATGACACCGGGGAGCTGTTTTTT. The rearrangement uses TRBV7-7 and TRBJ2-2; tentatively, D is TRBD1 (6 bases). CDR1 is SSHAT, CDR2 FNYEAQ, per germline (reference sequence). Trimming cost V 3 bases and J 3 bases, with 14 bases left between them. The CDR3 loop spans 16 amino acids.

As DNA, the CDR3 is TGCGCCAGCAGCGGGACAGCGAGAGAGACCCAGTACTTC. Its protein product is CASSGTARETQYF. This chain uses TRBV5-1 with TRBJ2-5; 7 bases are shared with TRBD1. V shed 4 bases, J shed 4 bases, and the junction held 4 bases outside the gene matches. Germline V CDR1 and CDR2: SGHRS, YFSETQ. The CDR3 loop spans 13 amino acids.

The chain uses TRBV7-6 and TRBJ2-1, with D uncertain. Trimming left V 0 bases short and J 9 bases short, with 9 bases between. The CDR3 has 13 residues. Per germline, CDR1 SGHVS and CDR2 FNYEAQ. CDR3: CASSLATESEQFF. The CDR3 region has the DNA TGTGCCAGCAGCTTAGCGACGGAGAGTGAGCAGTTCTTC.